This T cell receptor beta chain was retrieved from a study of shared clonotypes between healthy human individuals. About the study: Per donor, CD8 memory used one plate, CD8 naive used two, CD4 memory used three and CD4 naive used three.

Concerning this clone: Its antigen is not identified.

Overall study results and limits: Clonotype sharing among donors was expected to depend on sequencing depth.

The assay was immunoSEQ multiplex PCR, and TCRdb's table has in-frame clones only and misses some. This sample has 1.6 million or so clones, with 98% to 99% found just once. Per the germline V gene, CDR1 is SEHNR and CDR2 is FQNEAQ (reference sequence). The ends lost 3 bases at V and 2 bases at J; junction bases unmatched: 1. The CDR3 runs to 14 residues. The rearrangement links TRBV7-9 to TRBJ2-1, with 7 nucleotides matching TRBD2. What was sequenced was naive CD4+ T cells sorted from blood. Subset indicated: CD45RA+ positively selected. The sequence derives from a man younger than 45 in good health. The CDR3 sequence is CASSLREPYNEQFF. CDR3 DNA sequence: TGTGCCAGCAGCTTGCGGGAGCCCTACAATGAGCAGTTCTTC.